A single sample is the source of the 28 T cell receptor beta chains below, sequenced in a study of Ad26.COV2.S vaccination and SARS-CoV-2 variants. The assay was immunoSEQ multiplex PCR, and TCRdb's table has in-frame clones only and misses some. The sample lists some 480,000 clones; around nine tenths were seen once. Specified treatment: around 19 received Ad26.COV2.S at low or high dose, single or two shots; a few received placebo; per-sample allocation not given. The samples were gathered on day 63 after the first injection of vaccine or placebo. The source was peripheral blood, collected in a trial of Ad26.COV2.S vaccine versus placebo. These receptors were obtained from a person between 18 and 65 years old who received the Ad26.COV2.S COVID-19 vaccine or a placebo.

The rearrangement links TRBV27 to TRBJ1-1, with D possibly being TRBD1 (5 bases). This CDR3 spans 14 amino acids. V was trimmed by 6 bases and J by 0 bases, leaving 11 bases between them. CDR1 MNHEY and CDR2 SMNVEV come from the germline V gene (reference sequence). CDR3 in DNA: TGTGCCAGCAGGCGTTCACAGGTGAACACTGAAGCTTTCTTT. Protein product: CASRRSQVNTEAFF.

The gene calls are TRBV7-9 and TRBJ2-1; a possible D gene is TRBD2 (6 bases). V was shortened by 5 bases and J by 0 bases, with 20 bases between the two germline ends. CDR3 length equals 18 residues. CDR1 and CDR2 from the germline V gene are SEHNR and FQNEAQ (reference sequence). This CDR3 reads CASSAPRRGSSSYNEQFF. DNA of the CDR3: TGTGCCAGCAGCGCCCCCCGGAGGGGTTCTAGCTCCTACAATGAGCAGTTCTTC.

The gene calls are TRBV27 and TRBJ1-6, with D perhaps matching TRBD1 (5 bases). From germline, CDR1 is MNHEY and CDR2 SMNVEV (reference sequence). The V end lost 9 bases, the J end lost 10 bases, and 19 bases lay between the germline ends. CDR3 size: 14 residues. The CDR3 DNA reads as TGTGCCAGTTACGGGGGACTGCCTTTGTCACCCCTCCACTTT. Translated: CASYGGLPLSPLHF.

The genes are TRBV5-5 and TRBJ1-1; TRBD1 aligns across 11 bases. V dropped 3 bases and J dropped 5; count of bases not matched to a gene: 6. The germline CDR1 and CDR2 sequences are SGHKS and YYEKEE (reference sequence). The CDR3 length is 15 residues. The CDR3 loop is CASSWRTGGWTEAFF. The CDR3 DNA reads as TGTGCCAGCAGCTGGCGGACAGGGGGCTGGACTGAAGCTTTCTTT.

The chain joins TRBV2 to TRBJ1-1; the D gene is possibly TRBD1 (6 bases). Per germline, CDR1 SNHLY and CDR2 FYNNEI. Trimming shortened V by 6 bases and J by 2 bases, and 22 bases separated the two germline ends. The CDR3 contains 17 residues. The CDR3 sequence: CASRTGGTLRTNTEAFF. In nucleotides, the CDR3 is TGTGCCAGCAGAACTGGGGGGACACTACGAACAAACACTGAAGCTTTCTTT.

Remarks on this clone: Other DNA sequences in the sample encode the same CDR3. The rearrangement joins TRBV30 to TRBJ1-2; D remains ambiguous. There are 12 residues in the CDR3. V shed 1 base and J shed 5 bases, with 8 bases lying between them. Germline CDR1 is GTSNPN and CDR2 is SVGIG (reference sequence). The DNA for the CDR3 is TGTGCCTGGAGTGGGGCCCCTTATGGCTACACCTTC. Translating it yields CAWSGAPYGYTF.

The rearrangement links TRBV29-1 to TRBJ2-1; D is possibly TRBD2 (5 bases). This CDR3 is 15 amino acids long. Germline CDR1 and CDR2: SQVTM and ANQGSEA. Trimming shortened V by 3 bases and J by 6 bases, and 18 bases separated the two germline ends. The CDR3 is CSVDSDFARSNEQFF. The CDR3 DNA reads TGCAGCGTTGATTCGGACTTCGCTCGCTCCAATGAGCAGTTCTTC.

This sequence joins TRBV5-4 and TRBJ1-6; D is undetermined. Trimming took 0 bases from V and 3 from J, leaving 13 bases between them. The CDR3 extends over 17 amino acids. Germline loops: CDR1 SGHNT, CDR2 YYREEE (reference sequence). For the CDR3, the DNA is TGTGCCAGCAGCTTGGATGGAGGAGCCCTCTATAATTCACCCCTCCACTTT. Translation gives CASSLDGGALYNSPLHF.

J is TRBJ2-3 and V is TRBV9; tentatively, D is TRBD2 (6 bases). The CDR3 is 15 amino acids. CDR1 and CDR2 from the germline V gene are SGDLS and YYNGEE. V was cut by 2 bases and J by 2 bases, with 12 bases left in between. CDR3 in DNA: TGTGCCAGCAGCGTGACGGACTACTACACAGATACGCAGTATTTT. Its protein product is CASSVTDYYTDTQYF.

This sequence joins TRBV19 and TRBJ2-2, with 9 bases aligning to TRBD1. J lost 2 bases, V lost 8 bases, and 6 bases had no gene match. Germline CDR1 reads LNHDA; CDR2 reads SQIVND (reference sequence). There are 15 residues in the CDR3. The CDR3 is CASGDRGSNTGELFF. The DNA for the CDR3 is TGTGCCAGTGGCGACAGGGGGTCAAACACCGGGGAGCTGTTTTTT.

In DNA, the CDR3 is TGTGCCAGCAGTGACCCCATGGGTAGACTCCTTACTACCTACGAGCAGTACTTC. Translating it yields CASSDPMGRLLTTYEQYF. The chain employs TRBV28 and TRBJ2-7, with D uncertain. The germline V and J ends were trimmed by 5 bases and 2 bases, with 25 bases remaining between them. From germline, CDR1 is MDHEN and CDR2 SYDVKM. There are 18 residues in the CDR3.

The chain joins TRBV27 to TRBJ1-2, with D unresolved. The CDR3 runs 13 residues. Germline V CDR1 and CDR2: MNHEY, SMNVEV (reference sequence). V lost 5 bases and J 0 bases, leaving 7 bases between the germline ends. The CDR3 DNA follows: TGTGCCAGCAGTCTAACAGCTAACTATGGCTACACCTTC. Its translation is CASSLTANYGYTF.

This clone was seen just once. The chain has TRBV18 and TRBJ2-3, with 9 bases fitting TRBD2. Germline lookup yields CDR1 KGHSH and CDR2 LQKENI. Losses at the gene ends were 3 bases for V and 2 bases for J; bases not matched to a gene: 3. The CDR3 runs to 15 residues. The CDR3 region has the DNA TGTGCCAGCTCACCGACTAGCGGAAACACAGATACGCAGTATTTT. Its translation is CASSPTSGNTDTQYF.

This clone was picked up one time. V usage is TRBV5-4 and J usage is TRBJ2-1; 8 nucleotides match TRBD1. The CDR3 sequence is 17 residues long. The V and J ends lost 3 bases and 1 base, in that order; junction bases with no gene match: 9. CDR1 is SGHNT and CDR2 is YYREEE in the germline V gene (reference sequence). CDR3 DNA: TGTGCCAGCAGCTCAGACAGGGGAGTGAGGTCCTACAATGAGCAGTTCTTC. Its protein product is CASSSDRGVRSYNEQFF.

The chain joins TRBV6-5 to TRBJ2-1; TRBD2 agrees at 9 bases. Germline CDR1 reads MNHEY; CDR2 reads SVGAGI. J was trimmed by 9 bases and V by 5 bases; bases with no gene match: 11. CDR3 length equals 15 residues. CDR3 in amino acids: CASSNLGLAQGEQFF. In DNA form, the CDR3 reads TGTGCCAGCAGTAACCTGGGACTAGCTCAGGGTGAGCAGTTCTTC.

This chain uses TRBV5-1 with TRBJ2-1, with TRBD1 matching over 12 bases. The trim removed 4 bases at V and 7 bases at J, leaving 12 bases unmatched. Germline-derived CDR1 and CDR2 are SGHRS and YFSETQ. The length of the CDR3 is 17 residues. In DNA, the CDR3 is TGCGCCAGCAGCCCCAGGGACAGGGGGCATGGGTGGAATGAGCAGTTCTTC. This encodes CASSPRDRGHGWNEQFF. Full variable domain (rest looked up from reference TRBV5-1 and TRBJ2-1): KAGVTQTPRYLIKTRGQQVTLSCSPISGHRSVSWYQQTPGQGLQFLFEYFSETQRNKGNFPGRFSGRQFSNSRSEMNVSTLELGDSALYLCASSPRDRGHGWNEQFFGPGTRLTVL.

The J gene is TRBJ2-7, the V gene TRBV5-1; 8 bases agree with TRBD1. Germline CDR1 and CDR2: SGHRS and YFSETQ. J lost 9 bases, V lost 7 bases, and 15 bases had no gene match. The CDR3 is made up of 14 amino acids. The CDR3 loop is CASASGQASFVQYF. DNA of the CDR3: TGCGCCAGCGCGTCGGGACAGGCCTCCTTTGTGCAGTACTTC.

The rearrangement links TRBV27 to TRBJ2-3, with 9 bases fitting TRBD2. CDR3 length equals 16 residues. Trimming at V came to 4 bases and at J to 6 bases, leaving 11 bases not matched to a gene. Germline V lookup: CDR1 MNHEY, CDR2 SMNVEV (reference sequence). CDR3 region: CASSSDSGSFRDTQYF. In DNA form, the CDR3 reads TGTGCCAGCAGTTCAGATAGCGGGAGTTTCAGGGATACGCAGTATTTT.

The genes are TRBV2 and TRBJ1-4, with D unresolved. The CDR3 is made up of 11 amino acids. Germline CDR1 and CDR2: SNHLY and FYNNEI. The V end was cut by 4 bases, the J end by 7 bases, with 4 bases between. CDR3 coding DNA: TGTGCCAGCAGTGCTCTTGAAAAACTGTTTTTT. Protein product: CASSALEKLFF.

The V call is TRBV24-1, the J call TRBJ2-1; unclear D gene. The CDR3 is 16 residues long. Trimming left V 4 bases short and J 6 bases short, with 18 bases between. Germline-derived CDR1 and CDR2 are KGHDR and SFDVKD. The CDR3 DNA is TGTGCCACCAGTGACCCAGGAGCTCCTACGGGCAATGAGCAGTTCTTC. This codes for CATSDPGAPTGNEQFF.

This clone was seen more than once but under ten times. The chain has TRBV13 and TRBJ1-1, with D tentatively TRBD1 (6 bases). Germline V gene sequence: CDR1 PRHDT, CDR2 FYEKMQ (reference sequence). V lost 4 bases to trimming and J lost 1 base, with 10 bases between them. The CDR3 runs to 14 residues. CDR3 in DNA: TGTGCCAGCAGCTGGAACAGGGAGAACACTGAAGCTTTCTTT. Encoded protein: CASSWNRENTEAFF. Complete variable domain (other parts from reference TRBV13 and TRBJ1-1): AAGVIQSPRHLIKEKRETATLKCYPIPRHDTVYWYQQGPGQDPQFLISFYEKMQSDKGSIPDRFSAQQFSDYHSELNMSSLELGDSALYFCASSWNRENTEAFFGQGTRLTVV.

The chain links TRBV10-3 to TRBJ1-1; D remains unclear. Germline-derived CDR1 and CDR2 are ENHRY and SYGVKD. CDR3 size: 13 residues. V was clipped by 0 bases and J by 5 bases, with 7 bases between them. CDR3 in amino acids: CAISESGRTEAFF. The CDR3 coding sequence is TGTGCCATCAGTGAGTCTGGCAGGACTGAAGCTTTCTTT.

The chain combines TRBV27 with TRBJ1-5, with D possibly being TRBD1 (6 bases). The germline gives CDR1 MNHEY, CDR2 SMNVEV (reference sequence). CDR3 length: 15 amino acids. Trimming stripped 6 bases from V and 3 bases from J, with 15 bases between. CDR3: CASSFTGGLNQPQHF. CDR3 bases: TGTGCCAGCAGCTTTACGGGGGGCCTCAATCAGCCCCAGCATTTT.

J is TRBJ2-5 and V is TRBV5-1; perhaps TRBD1 as D (5 bases). The germline V gene has CDR1 SGHRS and CDR2 YFSETQ. Between the trimmed V and J ends, which lost 0 bases and 5 bases, there was a span of 14 bases. The CDR3 length is 15 residues. The CDR3 region is CASSLANQKGETQYF. The CDR3 nucleotides are TGCGCCAGCAGCTTGGCAAATCAAAAGGGGGAGACCCAGTACTTC.

This clone is a singleton in its sample. The J gene is TRBJ1-1, the V gene TRBV11-2; 8 bases line up with TRBD1. V shed 2 bases and J 4 bases; nucleotides not matched to a gene: 6. Germline lookup yields CDR1 SGHAT and CDR2 FQNNGV. The CDR3 covers 15 residues. DNA for the CDR3: TGTGCCAGCAGCTTAATAGCAGGGGGCACCACTGAAGCTTTCTTT. It yields the protein CASSLIAGGTTEAFF.

The chain couples TRBV9 to TRBJ1-2; D uncertain. Germline V gives CDR1 SGDLS, CDR2 YYNGEE. The CDR3 consists of 13 residues. The V end was cut by 4 bases, the J end by 8 bases, with 15 bases between. The CDR3: CASSPEVAGGYTF. DNA for the CDR3: TGTGCCAGCAGCCCAGAGGTGGCGGGAGGCTACACCTTC.

The chain recombines TRBV27 with TRBJ2-2; D unclear. Looked up from germline, CDR1 is MNHEY and CDR2 is SMNVEV (reference sequence). CDR3 length: 14 residues. Trimming pared 5 bases from V and 1 base from J, leaving 8 bases between. The CDR3 loop is CASSGTKNTGELFF. CDR3 bases: TGTGCCAGCAGTGGCACAAAGAACACCGGGGAGCTGTTTTTT.

The chain links TRBV18 to TRBJ1-5; the match to TRBD1 covers 8 bases. Trimming cost V 2 bases and J 2 bases; bases outside gene matches: 8. The germline CDR1 and CDR2 sequences are KGHSH and LQKENI. The CDR3 totals 17 residues. The CDR3 region has the DNA TGTGCCAGCTCACCAAGTACAGGGGGGGTAGGCAATCAGCCCCAGCATTTT. Amino acid sequence: CASSPSTGGVGNQPQHF.